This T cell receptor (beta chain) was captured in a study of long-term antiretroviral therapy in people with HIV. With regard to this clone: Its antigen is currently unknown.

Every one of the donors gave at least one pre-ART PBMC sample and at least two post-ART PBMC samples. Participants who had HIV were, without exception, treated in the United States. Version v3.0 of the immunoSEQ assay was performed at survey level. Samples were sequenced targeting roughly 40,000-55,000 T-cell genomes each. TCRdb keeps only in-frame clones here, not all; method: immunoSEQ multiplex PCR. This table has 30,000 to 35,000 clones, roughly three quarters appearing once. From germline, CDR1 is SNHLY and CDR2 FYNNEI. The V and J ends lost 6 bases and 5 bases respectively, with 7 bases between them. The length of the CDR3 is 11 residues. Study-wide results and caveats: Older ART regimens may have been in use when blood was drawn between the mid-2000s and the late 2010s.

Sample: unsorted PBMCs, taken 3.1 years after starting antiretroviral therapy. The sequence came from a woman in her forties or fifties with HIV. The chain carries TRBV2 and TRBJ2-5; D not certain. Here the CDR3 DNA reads TGTGCCAGCAGGGTTCGGGAGACCCAGTACTTC. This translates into CASRVRETQYF.